The present T cell receptor beta chain was sequenced within a study of OX40 agonist ivuxolimab in advanced cancers. Data came from immunoSEQ multiplex PCR; TCRdb stores just in-frame clones and leaves some out. Found here are approximately 76,000 clones, 80% to 90% of them singletons; the top ten hold approximately 5%. Germline CDR1 reads SGDLS; CDR2 reads YYNGEE. The V gene lost 4 bases and the J gene lost 7 bases, with 11 bases spanning the gap. The CDR3 sequence is 12 residues long. This sequence was found in an adult with an advanced solid tumor such as melanoma, head and neck, liver or kidney cancer. The chain has TRBV9 and TRBJ1-1; D unresolved. The sample consisted of CD4+ or CD8+ T cells sorted from blood, taken in a trial of the OX40 agonist ivuxolimab. The CDR3 loop is CASSLVSVEAFF. The DNA for the CDR3 is TGTGCCAGCAGCCTGGTCTCAGTTGAAGCTTTCTTT. The full variable domain, its missing parts supplied by reference TRBV9 and TRBJ1-1, is DSGVTQTPKHLITATGQRVTLRCSPRSGDLSVYWYQQSLDQGLQFLIQYYNGEERAKGNILERFSAQQFPDLHSELNLSSLELGDSALYFCASSLVSVEAFFGQGTRLTVV.